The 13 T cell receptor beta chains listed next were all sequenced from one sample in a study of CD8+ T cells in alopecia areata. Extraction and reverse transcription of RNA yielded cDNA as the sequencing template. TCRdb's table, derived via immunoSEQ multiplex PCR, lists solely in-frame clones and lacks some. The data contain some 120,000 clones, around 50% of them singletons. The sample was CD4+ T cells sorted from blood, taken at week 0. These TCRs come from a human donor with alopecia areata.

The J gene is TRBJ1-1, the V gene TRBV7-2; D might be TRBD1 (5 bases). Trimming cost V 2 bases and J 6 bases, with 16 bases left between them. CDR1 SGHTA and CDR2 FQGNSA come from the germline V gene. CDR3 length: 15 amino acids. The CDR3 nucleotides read TGTGCCAGCAGCTTAAGGGGTACAGGTGGCTCTGAAGCTTTCTTT. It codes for CASSLRGTGGSEAFF.

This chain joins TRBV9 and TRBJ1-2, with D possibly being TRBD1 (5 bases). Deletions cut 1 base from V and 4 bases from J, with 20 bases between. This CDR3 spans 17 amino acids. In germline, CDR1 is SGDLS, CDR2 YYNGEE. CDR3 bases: TGTGCCAGCAGCGTATATGACAGCCTCTCCTCCACCTATGGCTACACCTTC. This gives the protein CASSVYDSLSSTYGYTF.

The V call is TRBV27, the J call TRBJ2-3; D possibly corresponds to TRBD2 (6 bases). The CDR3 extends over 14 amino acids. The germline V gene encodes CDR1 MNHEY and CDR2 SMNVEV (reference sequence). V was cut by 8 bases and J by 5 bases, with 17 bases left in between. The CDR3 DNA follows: TGTGCCAGCTCAACCCAACTAGCAGGAGATACGCAGTATTTT. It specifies CASSTQLAGDTQYF.

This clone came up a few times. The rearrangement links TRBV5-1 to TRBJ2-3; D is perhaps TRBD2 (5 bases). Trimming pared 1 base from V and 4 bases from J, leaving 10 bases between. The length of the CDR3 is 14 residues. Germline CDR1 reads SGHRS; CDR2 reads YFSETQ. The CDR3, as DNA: TGCGCCAGCAGCTTGTTGGAGGAAGCAGATACGCAGTATTTT. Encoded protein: CASSLLEEADTQYF.

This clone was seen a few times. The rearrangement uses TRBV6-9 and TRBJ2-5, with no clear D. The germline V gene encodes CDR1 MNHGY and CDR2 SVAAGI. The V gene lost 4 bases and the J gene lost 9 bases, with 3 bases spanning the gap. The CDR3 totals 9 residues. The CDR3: CASSLAQYF. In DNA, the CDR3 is TGTGCCAGCAGTTTGGCCCAGTACTTC.

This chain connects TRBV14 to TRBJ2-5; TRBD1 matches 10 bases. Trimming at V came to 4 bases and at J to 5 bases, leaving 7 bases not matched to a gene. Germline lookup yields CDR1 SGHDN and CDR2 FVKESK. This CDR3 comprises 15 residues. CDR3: CASSPWTGGIETQYF. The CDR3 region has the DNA TGTGCCAGCAGCCCATGGACAGGGGGAATTGAGACCCAGTACTTC.

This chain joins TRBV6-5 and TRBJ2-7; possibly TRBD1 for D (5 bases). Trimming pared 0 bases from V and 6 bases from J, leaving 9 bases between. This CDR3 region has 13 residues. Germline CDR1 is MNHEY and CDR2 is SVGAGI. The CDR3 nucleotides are TGTGCCAGCAGTTACTCGAAGGGGCGCGAGCAGTACTTC. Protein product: CASSYSKGREQYF.

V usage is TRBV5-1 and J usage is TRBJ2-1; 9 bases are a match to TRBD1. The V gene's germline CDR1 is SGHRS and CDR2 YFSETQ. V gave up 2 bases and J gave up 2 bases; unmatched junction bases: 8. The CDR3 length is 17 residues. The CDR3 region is CASSLGTGRIPYNEQFF. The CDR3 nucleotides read TGCGCCAGCAGCTTAGGGACAGGGCGTATTCCCTACAATGAGCAGTTCTTC.

This CDR3 reads CASSDWAASDTQYF. As DNA, the CDR3 is TGTGCCAGCAGTGATTGGGCAGCCTCAGATACGCAGTATTTT. The chain combines TRBV25-1 with TRBJ2-3, with unresolved D. Germline assignment: CDR1 MGHDK and CDR2 SYGVNS. V was trimmed by 3 bases and J by 4 bases, leaving 11 bases between them. The length of the CDR3 is 14 residues.

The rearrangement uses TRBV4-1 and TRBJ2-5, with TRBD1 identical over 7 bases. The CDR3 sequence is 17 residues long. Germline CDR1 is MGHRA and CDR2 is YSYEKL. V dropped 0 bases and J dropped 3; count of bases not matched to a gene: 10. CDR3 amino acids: CASSQDQLGTGEETQYF. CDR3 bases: TGCGCCAGCAGCCAAGACCAGCTCGGCACAGGGGAAGAGACCCAGTACTTC.

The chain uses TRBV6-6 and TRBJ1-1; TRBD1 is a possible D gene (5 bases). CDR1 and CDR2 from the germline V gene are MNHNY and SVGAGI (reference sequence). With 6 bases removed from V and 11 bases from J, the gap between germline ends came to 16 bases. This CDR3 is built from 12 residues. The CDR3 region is CASSRLGDRAFF. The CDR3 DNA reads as TGTGCCAGCAGCAGACTTGGGGACCGGGCTTTCTTT.

The DNA for the CDR3 is TGTGCCAGCAGCGCCCTAGCGGGAGTGGGTGAGCAGTTCTTC. Amino acid sequence: CASSALAGVGEQFF. This sequence joins TRBV9 and TRBJ2-1; 10 bases are shared with TRBD2. The ends lost 3 bases at V and 9 bases at J; junction bases unmatched: 6. The CDR3 is 14 amino acids. The V gene's germline CDR1 is SGDLS and CDR2 YYNGEE.

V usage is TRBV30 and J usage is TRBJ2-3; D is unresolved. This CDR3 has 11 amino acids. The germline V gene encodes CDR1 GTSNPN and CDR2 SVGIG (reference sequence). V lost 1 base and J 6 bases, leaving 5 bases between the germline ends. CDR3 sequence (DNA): TGTGCCTGGAGTGCTAGGGATACGCAGTATTTT. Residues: CAWSARDTQYF.